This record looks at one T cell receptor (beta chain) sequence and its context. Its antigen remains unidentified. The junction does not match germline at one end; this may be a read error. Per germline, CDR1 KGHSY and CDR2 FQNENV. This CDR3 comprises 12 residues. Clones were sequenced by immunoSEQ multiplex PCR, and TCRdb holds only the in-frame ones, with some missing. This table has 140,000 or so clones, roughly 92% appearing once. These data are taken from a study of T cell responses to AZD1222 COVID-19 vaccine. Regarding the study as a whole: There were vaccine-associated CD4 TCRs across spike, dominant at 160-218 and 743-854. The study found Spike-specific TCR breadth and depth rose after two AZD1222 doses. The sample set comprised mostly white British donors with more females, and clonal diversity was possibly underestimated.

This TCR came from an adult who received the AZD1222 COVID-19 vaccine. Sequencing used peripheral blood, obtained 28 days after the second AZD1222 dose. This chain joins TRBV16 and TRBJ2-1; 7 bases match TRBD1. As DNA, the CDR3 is TGTGCCAGCAGCCAATTTGAGGTAGGGGGCGTCTTC. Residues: CASSQFEVGGVF.